This T cell receptor beta chain was sequenced in a study of blood T cell repertoires in COVID-19. About the research overall: T cells, B-cell-depleted T cells, or PBMCs supplied cDNA or gDNA.

Germline-derived CDR1 and CDR2 are SGHTA and FQGTGA. Trimming took off 2 bases at V and 7 bases at J, with 9 bases between the two ends. This CDR3 comprises 13 residues. The Seattle site enrolled patients during active infection and followed them longitudinally. How the authors handled the data: From reference gene primer amplification, estimates of nucleated cell counts were derived. The method was immunoSEQ multiplex PCR; TCRdb's version includes in-frame clones alone and lacks a portion of them. V, J and clone size derive from that table, while D and trimming were established from the DNA sequence. This table holds about 160,000 clones, roughly 86% found once.

The specimen sequenced was peripheral blood. The receptor comes from a man aged 55 to 70 with COVID-19, enrolled during active disease. The rearrangement links TRBV7-3 to TRBJ2-1, with D perhaps matching TRBD2 (5 bases). The DNA for the CDR3 is TGTGCCAGCAGCTTACAAGGCGGGAATGAGCAGTTCTTC. Protein: CASSLQGGNEQFF.